This is a list of T cell receptor beta chains from one sample in a study of T cells in tuberculosis. Profiling relied on immunoSEQ multiplex PCR, and the TCRdb table lists in-frame clones only, not all of them. The table records about 50,000 clones, nearly 95% of them present only once. The sequenced sample was PBMCs, obtained at tuberculosis diagnosis. The source of these receptors is an adult with tuberculosis. CDR3s include the opening cysteine and the closing phenylalanine or tryptophan. The order of the fields is clone size, D gene, V gene, J gene, CDR3 protein, CDR3 DNA. D genes are given only for firm matches. Clone size is given for some rows only: seen once, a few or many times, or a class if the clone is expanded.

NA	NA	TRBV30	TRBJ2-7	CALEAGSYEQYF	TGTGCCTTGGAAGCGGGCTCCTACGAGCAGTACTTC
NA	TRBD1	TRBV15	TRBJ1-3	CATSRGASGGSGNTIYF	TGTGCCACCAGCAGAGGGGCTTCAGGGGGTTCTGGAAACACCATATATTTT
NA	NA	TRBV6-1	TRBJ2-5	CASSEADATGGPRETQYF	TGTGCCAGCAGTGAAGCTGATGCGACAGGCGGGCCCCGGGAGACCCAGTACTTC
NA	TRBD2	TRBV6-1	TRBJ2-3	CASSKLAGPDTQYF	TGTGCCAGCAGTAAACTAGCGGGTCCAGATACGCAGTATTTT
NA	TRBD1	TRBV6-5	TRBJ1-2	CASSGTGRPFYGYTF	TGTGCCAGCAGCGGGACAGGGCGCCCATTCTATGGCTACACCTTC
NA	NA	TRBV7-6	TRBJ2-7	CASSPPGQTSYEQYF	TGTGCCAGCAGCCCCCCCGGACAGACCTCCTACGAGCAGTACTTC
once	TRBD1	TRBV18	TRBJ2-2	CASSRSGTGLGISNTGELFF	TGTGCCAGCTCACGGTCGGGGACAGGGCTCGGTATTTCGAACACCGGGGAGCTGTTTTTT
NA	TRBD1	TRBV28	TRBJ1-1	CATGQGWGRVNTEAFF	TGTGCCACGGGACAGGGTTGGGGTCGGGTGAACACTGAAGCTTTCTTT
NA	NA	TRBV5-8	TRBJ1-5	CASSGQNSNQPQHF	TGTGCCAGCAGCGGACAGAATAGCAATCAGCCCCAGCATTTT
NA	NA	TRBV27	TRBJ2-3	CASSQSTSGDTDTQYF	TGTGCCAGCAGTCAATCGACTAGTGGGGACACAGATACGCAGTATTTT
NA	NA	TRBV6-5	TRBJ2-4	CASSVTGSRPIQYF	TGTGCCAGCAGTGTGACAGGCTCCCGCCCCATTCAGTACTTC
few	NA	TRBV12-5	TRBJ1-6	CASGPQGSSYNSPLHF	TGTGCTAGTGGTCCCCAGGGGAGCTCCTATAATTCACCCCTCCACTTT
NA	TRBD2	TRBV7-2	TRBJ2-5	CASSSTGLAGRGYQETQYF	TGTGCCAGCAGCTCGACTGGACTAGCGGGAAGGGGGTACCAAGAGACCCAGTACTTC
NA	NA	TRBV7-2	TRBJ1-5	CASSLGTASNQPQHF	TGTGCCAGCAGCTTGGGGACTGCTAGCAATCAGCCCCAGCATTTT
NA	TRBD2	TRBV25-1	TRBJ2-2	CASSQAGGDTGELFF	TGTGCCAGCAGTCAAGCGGGAGGGGACACCGGGGAGCTGTTTTTT
NA	TRBD1	TRBV10-3	TRBJ2-1	CAISGGTGVNNEQFF	TGTGCCATCAGTGGCGGGACAGGGGTTAACAATGAGCAGTTCTTC
NA	NA	TRBV20-1	TRBJ1-1	CSGSVVAEAFF	TGCAGTGGTTCGGTCGTGGCTGAAGCTTTCTTT
NA	NA	TRBV30	TRBJ2-7	CAREERLTYEQYF	TGTGCCAGGGAGGAGCGGTTAACCTACGAGCAGTACTTC
once	NA	TRBV6-6	TRBJ1-1	CASRSHGRNTEAFF	TGTGCCAGCAGGTCCCACGGGAGGAACACTGAAGCTTTCTTT
once	TRBD1	TRBV7-9	TRBJ2-1	CASSSTGTGANEQFF	TGTGCCAGCAGCTCAACCGGGACAGGGGCGAATGAGCAGTTCTTC
NA	NA	TRBV6-6	TRBJ2-5	CASRNQPREGLAQYF	TGTGCCAGCAGGAATCAACCGAGGGAAGGGTTGGCCCAGTACTTC
NA	NA	TRBV11-2	TRBJ1-1	CASSAQFTGSLNTEAFF	TGTGCCAGCAGCGCGCAATTTACAGGATCCCTGAACACTGAAGCTTTCTTT
NA	NA	TRBV14	TRBJ2-1	CASSQVRAGAYNEQFF	TGTGCCAGCAGCCAAGTTCGAGCAGGGGCCTACAATGAGCAGTTCTTC
few	TRBD1	TRBV2	TRBJ1-3	CASRDRGRGGNTIYF	TGTGCCAGCAGAGACAGGGGAAGAGGTGGAAACACCATATATTTT
NA	NA	TRBV18	TRBJ2-3	CASSPKRGSWTQYF	TGTGCCAGCTCACCTAAACGGGGTAGTTGGACGCAGTATTTT
NA	TRBD1	TRBV18	TRBJ1-3	CASSPGTGSSGNTIYF	TGTGCCAGCTCACCCGGGACAGGTTCTTCTGGAAACACCATATATTTT
NA	TRBD2	TRBV30	TRBJ2-7	CAWSTSLAGYYEQYF	TGTGCCTGGAGTACGTCACTAGCGGGCTACTACGAGCAGTACTTC
NA	NA	TRBV5-1	TRBJ2-5	CASSLLASEGETQYF	TGCGCCAGCAGCTTGTTGGCGAGTGAGGGAGAGACCCAGTACTTC
NA	NA	TRBV30	TRBJ1-1	CAWSVRVNTEAFF	TGTGCCTGGAGTGTACGGGTGAACACTGAAGCTTTCTTT